The 24 T cell receptor beta chains listed next were all sequenced from one sample in a study of shared clonotypes between healthy human individuals. Sequenced by immunoSEQ multiplex PCR; TCRdb stores in-frame clones only, minus some. This table has millions of clones, approximately 90% appearing once. Sample: naive CD4+ T cells sorted from blood. Subset reported: CD45RA+ positively selected. Receptors were obtained from a young man in good health.

This clone occurred once. The chain is built from TRBV25-1 and TRBJ2-3; maybe TRBD2 (7 bases). CDR1 is MGHDK, CDR2 SYGVNS, per germline. The ends were cut back, 6 bases at V and 2 bases at J, with 21 bases in the middle. CDR3 size: 17 residues. This CDR3 is CASRPKRDTTNTDTQYF. CDR3 nucleotide sequence: TGTGCCAGCAGACCAAAGCGGGACACTACAAACACAGATACGCAGTATTTT.

In the case of this clone: Other DNA sequences from this sample encode an identical CDR3 as well. The rearrangement uses TRBV9 and TRBJ1-1, with D hard to call. Germline-derived CDR1 and CDR2 are SGDLS and YYNGEE. Between the trimmed V and J ends, which lost 0 bases and 0 bases, there was a span of 6 bases. The CDR3 consists of 14 residues. The DNA for the CDR3 is TGTGCCAGCAGCGTAGGCGGCATGAACACTGAAGCTTTCTTT. Translation: CASSVGGMNTEAFF.

V and J are TRBV28 and TRBJ1-6; 8 nucleotides align to TRBD1. Germline V lookup: CDR1 MDHEN, CDR2 SYDVKM. V trimming: 3 bases; J trimming: 8 bases; junction bases outside the gene matches: 3. The CDR3 runs 14 residues. The CDR3 loop is CASSLGQDDSPLHF. CDR3 bases: TGTGCCAGCAGTTTGGGACAGGACGATTCACCCCTCCACTTT. Using reference TRBV28 and TRBJ1-6 for the parts outside the CDR3, the full variable domain is DVKVTQSSRYLVKRTGEKVFLECVQDMDHENMFWYRQDPGLGLRLIYFSYDVKMKEKGDIPEGYSVSREKKERFSLILESASTNQTSMYLCASSLGQDDSPLHFGNGTRLTVT.

The CDR3 DNA reads TGTGCCAGTAGCGTGACTAGCGGGGCAAACACCGGGGAGCTGTTTTTT. Its protein is CASSVTSGANTGELFF. The genes are TRBV19 and TRBJ2-2, with 11 bases fitting TRBD2. The CDR3 has 16 amino acids. CDR1 LNHDA and CDR2 SQIVND come from the germline V gene (reference sequence). Losses at the gene ends were 6 bases for V and 2 bases for J; bases not matched to a gene: 5.

V and J are TRBV7-2 and TRBJ1-6, with D uncertain. Trimming removed 4 bases from V and 9 bases from J, with 13 bases in between. The germline gives CDR1 SGHTA, CDR2 FQGNSA. The CDR3 has 14 residues. The CDR3 here is CASSSTGPSSPLHF. DNA for the CDR3: TGTGCCAGCAGCTCCACCGGGCCATCTTCACCCCTCCACTTT.

This clone showed up just a few times. The sample has other DNA sequences that encode this CDR3 too. This chain links TRBV7-2 with TRBJ2-3; D not resolved. V lost 1 base and J 6 bases, leaving 2 bases between the germline ends. The CDR3 covers 11 residues. CDR1 is SGHTA and CDR2 is FQGNSA in the germline V gene. The CDR3 is CASSLVDTQYF. The CDR3, as DNA: TGTGCCAGCAGCTTAGTGGATACGCAGTATTTT.

The chain has TRBV4-3 and TRBJ2-7, with 8 bases fitting TRBD2. V trimming: 4 bases; J trimming: 4 bases; junction bases outside the gene matches: 3. Germline loops: CDR1 LGHNA, CDR2 YSLEER. The CDR3 consists of 13 residues. In DNA, the CDR3 is TGCGCCAGCAGCCCGGGACTAGAATACGAGCAGTACTTC. Translating gives CASSPGLEYEQYF.

This chain joins TRBV30 and TRBJ2-7; 8 nucleotides align to TRBD1. The V gene end was trimmed by 2 bases and the J gene end by 11 bases; junction bases not matched to a gene: 11. CDR3 length: 13 amino acids. Germline assignment: CDR1 GTSNPN and CDR2 SVGIG (reference sequence). CDR3 region: CAWSSPGTGIEYF. In DNA form, the CDR3 reads TGTGCCTGGAGTAGCCCCGGGACAGGTATTGAGTACTTC.

This clone was seen more than once but under ten times. The rearrangement joins TRBV11-2 to TRBJ2-5, with D maybe TRBD1 (5 bases). Germline V lookup: CDR1 SGHAT, CDR2 FQNNGV. This CDR3 contains 16 residues. V was clipped by 5 bases and J by 1 base, with 17 bases between them. CDR3 sequence reads: CASSPRTRLSQETQYF. CDR3 sequence (DNA): TGTGCCAGCAGCCCTAGGACAAGATTATCCCAAGAGACCCAGTACTTC.

This clone has just one count. The gene calls are TRBV4-1 and TRBJ1-2; 7 bases align to TRBD1. Germline-derived CDR1 and CDR2 are MGHRA and YSYEKL. J gave up 2 bases and V 4 bases, and 7 bases lay outside the gene matches. This CDR3 has 15 residues. CDR3 amino acids: CASSRGEGANYGYTF. The DNA for the CDR3 is TGCGCCAGCAGCCGAGGGGAGGGGGCGAACTATGGCTACACCTTC.

The genes are TRBV28 and TRBJ1-2; D perhaps matches TRBD1 (5 bases). Trimming cost V 4 bases and J 7 bases, with 10 bases left between them. There are 12 residues in the CDR3. Germline V gives CDR1 MDHEN, CDR2 SYDVKM. CDR3 DNA sequence: TGTGCCAGCAGTTCGAGAGGGGCTGGCTACACCTTC. Its protein is CASSSRGAGYTF.

This clone occurred once. This sequence joins TRBV2 and TRBJ2-3, with 10 bases matching TRBD2. J gave up 5 bases and V 7 bases, and 6 bases lay outside the gene matches. In germline, CDR1 is SNHLY, CDR2 FYNNEI. The CDR3 runs to 14 residues. In DNA form, the CDR3 reads TGTGCCAGCACCGGACTAGCGGCAGTAGATACGCAGTATTTT. This encodes CASTGLAAVDTQYF.

The chain recombines TRBV12-5 with TRBJ1-5; no reliable D call. V was cut by 6 bases and J by 1 base, with 13 bases left in between. Germline V CDR1 and CDR2: LGHNT, FRNRAP. The CDR3 covers 15 residues. The CDR3 DNA sequence: TGTGCTAGTGGCTACCCGGCCGGGAGCAATCAGCCCCAGCATTTT. Encoded protein: CASGYPAGSNQPQHF.

This clone was seen a handful of times. The rearrangement links TRBV27 to TRBJ1-2, with D maybe TRBD1 (6 bases). The CDR3 covers 12 residues. Trimming pared 4 bases from V and 8 bases from J, leaving 11 bases between. Germline V gene lookup returns CDR1 MNHEY and CDR2 SMNVEV (reference sequence). The DNA for the CDR3 is TGTGCCAGCAGTTCTACAGGGAACGGCTACACCTTC. Translated, it gives CASSSTGNGYTF.

This clone appeared a single time. J is TRBJ1-2 and V is TRBV10-3; no reliable D call. The CDR3 sequence is 13 residues long. The germline gives CDR1 ENHRY, CDR2 SYGVKD. With 4 bases removed from V and 7 bases from J, the gap between germline ends came to 13 bases. The CDR3 DNA is TGTGCCATCAGTGTGTCCCCCGAGAGTGGCTACACCTTC. Its protein product is CAISVSPESGYTF.

This clone was seen a single time. The CDR3 DNA is TGTGCCAGCAGTTACTTGAACAGGGGCAGGACTGAAGCTTTCTTT. Translated, it gives CASSYLNRGRTEAFF. The V and J genes are TRBV6-5 and TRBJ1-1; 7 positions match TRBD1. The germline gives CDR1 MNHEY, CDR2 SVGAGI. V lost 1 base to trimming and J lost 5 bases; unmatched junction nucleotides: 7. The CDR3 length is 15 residues.

CDR3 nucleotides: TGTGCCATCAGCCCCCAAGAAGATACGCAGTATTTT. This gives the protein CAISPQEDTQYF. The chain couples TRBV10-3 to TRBJ2-3; unclear D gene. Trimming removed 6 bases at V and 5 bases at J, with 9 bases between. The CDR3 spans 12 residues. From germline, CDR1 is ENHRY and CDR2 SYGVKD.

The chain uses TRBV30 and TRBJ1-3; D is unclear. CDR1 is GTSNPN and CDR2 is SVGIG in the germline V gene (reference sequence). CDR3 length: 17 amino acids. V was cut by 0 bases and J by 0 bases, with 15 bases left in between. The CDR3 loop is CAWSVVGRPGSGNTIYF. Here the CDR3 DNA reads TGTGCCTGGAGTGTGGTAGGAAGGCCGGGCTCTGGAAACACCATATATTTT.

Details on this clone: One junction end does not reproduce the germline sequence, and a read error may be involved. This chain uses TRBV7-7 with TRBJ2-5, with D possibly being TRBD1 (5 bases). CDR1 and CDR2 from the germline V gene are SSHAT and FNYEAQ (reference sequence). The length of the CDR3 is 14 residues. CDR3 loop: CASSLGANQETQYF. The CDR3 DNA follows: TGTGCTAGCAGCTTAGGGGCCAACCAAGAGACCCAGTACTTC. Combining the CDR3 with reference TRBV7-7 and TRBJ2-5 gives the whole variable domain GAGVSQSPRYKVTKRGQDVTLRCDPISSHATLYWYQQALGQGPEFLTYFNYEAQPDKSGLPSDRFSAERPEGSISTLTIQRTEQRDSAMYRCASSLGANQETQYFGPGTRLLVL.

The chain recombines TRBV18 with TRBJ2-3; possibly TRBD2 for D (6 bases). The germline gives CDR1 KGHSH, CDR2 LQKENI. V dropped 2 bases and J dropped 0 bases, with 15 bases sitting between them. The CDR3 extends over 17 amino acids. This chain's CDR3 is CASSPWGVGASTDTQYF. CDR3 nucleotide sequence: TGTGCCAGCTCACCATGGGGGGTCGGCGCTAGCACAGATACGCAGTATTTT. The whole variable domain, remainder taken from reference TRBV18 and TRBJ2-3, is NAGVMQNPRHLVRRRGQEARLRCSPMKGHSHVYWYRQLPEEGLKFMVYLQKENIIDESGMPKERFSAEFPKEGPSILRIQQVVRGDSAAYFCASSPWGVGASTDTQYFGPGTRLTVL.

The chain couples TRBV6-1 to TRBJ2-2; no clear D. The CDR3 is 15 residues long. The germline CDR1 and CDR2 sequences are MNHNS and SASEGT. V gave up 8 bases and J gave up 6 bases, with 19 bases separating them. In nucleotides, the CDR3 is TGTGCCAGCGGAGTTAGAGCCACCTTACCCGGGGAGCTGTTTTTT. It specifies CASGVRATLPGELFF.

This sequence joins TRBV15 and TRBJ2-5; D ambiguous. The CDR3 length is 14 residues. V gave up 0 bases and J gave up 5 bases, with 10 bases separating them. Germline V gene sequence: CDR1 LNHNV, CDR2 YYDKDF (reference sequence). CDR3 sequence reads: CATSRDSFGETQYF. The CDR3 DNA sequence: TGTGCCACCAGCAGAGACTCTTTTGGGGAGACCCAGTACTTC.

The rearrangement joins TRBV7-2 to TRBJ2-1, with 7 bases matching TRBD1. With V trimmed by 6 bases and J by 3 bases, 8 bases remained unmatched. The CDR3 extends over 15 amino acids. The V gene's germline CDR1 is SGHTA and CDR2 FQGNSA. The CDR3 bases are TGTGCCAGCAGACCGGGACAGAAGAACTACAATGAGCAGTTCTTC. Translated: CASRPGQKNYNEQFF. Variable domain in full (rest from reference TRBV7-2 and TRBJ2-1): GAGVSQSPSNKVTEKGKDVELRCDPISGHTALYWYRQSLGQGLEFLIYFQGNSAPDKSGLPSDRFSAERTGGSVSTLTIQRTQQEDSAVYLCASRPGQKNYNEQFFGPGTRLTVL.

The rearrangement links TRBV10-2 to TRBJ1-2; a possible D gene is TRBD1 (6 bases). Trimming cost V 5 bases and J 4 bases, with 11 bases left between them. CDR1 is WSHSY and CDR2 is SAAADI in the germline V gene. The length of the CDR3 is 13 residues. The CDR3 DNA is TGCGCCAGCAGTCCCCAGGGGAGCTATGGCTACACCTTC. This codes for CASSPQGSYGYTF.